A selection of T cell receptor beta chains follows, all from one sample in a study of identifying expanded T cells in peripheral blood. Using immunoSEQ multiplex PCR, the repertoire was profiled, and TCRdb retains in-frame clones only, with some absent. The repertoire includes about 110,000 clones, around 89% of them detected once, and around 15% sits in the top ten. Sequenced material: blood. These receptors all come from a person aged 18 to 75 in good health. Both conserved end residues are part of each CDR3. Fields, in order: CDR3 length, J gene, clone size, D gene, V gene, CDR3 protein, CDR3 DNA. A D gene is named only where the DNA matches it firmly. The size entry is marked missing in some rows and otherwise reads once, few, many or a size class.

length: 15; J: TRBJ2-3; size: .; D: .; V: TRBV5-5; CDR3: CASSHGQTSTDTQYF; DNA: TGTGCCAGCAGCCACGGACAGACATCCACAGATACGCAGTATTTT
length: 16; J: TRBJ2-2; size: .; D: .; V: TRBV18; CDR3: CASSPPGKGYTGELFF; DNA: TGTGCCAGCTCACCACCCGGGAAGGGATACACCGGGGAGCTGTTTTTT
length: 14; J: TRBJ2-5; size: .; D: TRBD1; V: TRBV7-9; CDR3: CASSRRDSRETQYF; DNA: TGTGCCAGCAGCCGCCGGGACAGTAGGGAGACCCAGTACTTC
length: 14; J: TRBJ2-3; size: once; D: .; V: TRBV7-2; CDR3: CASSLGIFADTQYF; DNA: TGTGCCAGCAGCTTAGGGATTTTTGCAGATACGCAGTATTTT
length: 15; J: TRBJ1-2; size: .; D: .; V: TRBV30; CDR3: CAWSRQGLSGYGYTF; DNA: TGTGCCTGGAGTCGGCAGGGACTAAGTGGCTATGGCTACACCTTC
length: 17; J: TRBJ2-5; size: .; D: .; V: TRBV13; CDR3: CASSGGMGGGHQETQYF; DNA: TGTGCCAGCAGTGGGGGCATGGGCGGGGGCCACCAAGAGACCCAGTACTTC
length: 11; J: TRBJ2-1; size: .; D: .; V: TRBV11-3; CDR3: CASSLGPEQFF; DNA: TGTGCCAGCAGCTTAGGACCTGAGCAGTTCTTC
length: 17; J: TRBJ2-2; size: .; D: TRBD1; V: TRBV7-8; CDR3: CASSRSPGTGYTGELFF; DNA: TGTGCCAGTAGCCGTTCGCCCGGGACAGGGTACACCGGGGAGCTGTTTTTT
length: 13; J: TRBJ1-1; size: .; D: .; V: TRBV7-9; CDR3: CASSFGGNTEAFF; DNA: TGTGCCAGCAGCTTCGGAGGGAACACTGAAGCTTTCTTT
length: 12; J: TRBJ2-7; size: .; D: .; V: TRBV19; CDR3: CASSAIGYEQYF; DNA: TGTGCCAGTAGTGCTATAGGCTACGAGCAGTACTTC
length: 15; J: TRBJ2-1; size: .; D: .; V: TRBV2; CDR3: CASIVRRDGRNEQFF; DNA: TGTGCCAGCATCGTCCGCAGGGACGGTCGCAATGAGCAGTTCTTC
length: 14; J: TRBJ1-2; size: .; D: TRBD1; V: TRBV29-1; CDR3: CSVGRDRGNYGYTF; DNA: TGCAGCGTTGGCCGGGACAGGGGGAACTATGGCTACACCTTC
length: 15; J: TRBJ1-5; size: .; D: TRBD1; V: TRBV7-8; CDR3: CASSFGTASNQPQHF; DNA: TGTGCCAGCAGCTTCGGGACAGCTAGCAATCAGCCCCAGCATTTT
length: 14; J: TRBJ2-1; size: once; D: .; V: TRBV9; CDR3: CASSVQQGAPEQFF; DNA: TGTGCCAGCAGCGTTCAGCAGGGCGCCCCTGAGCAGTTCTTC
length: 14; J: TRBJ2-2; size: few; D: .; V: TRBV6-1; CDR3: CASSDWIVTGELFF; DNA: TGTGCCAGCAGTGATTGGATTGTTACCGGGGAGCTGTTTTTT
length: 17; J: TRBJ1-2; size: .; D: .; V: TRBV27; CDR3: CASWSTLGRSPNYGYTF; DNA: TGTGCCAGCTGGAGTACCCTAGGGAGGTCGCCTAACTATGGCTACACCTTC
length: 12; J: TRBJ2-3; size: .; D: .; V: TRBV9; CDR3: CASSYDTDTQYF; DNA: TGTGCCAGCAGCTATGACACAGATACGCAGTATTTT
length: 15; J: TRBJ2-5; size: .; D: TRBD2; V: TRBV18; CDR3: CASSPPSGGAKTQYF; DNA: TGTGCCAGCTCACCCCCTAGCGGGGGGGCCAAGACCCAGTACTTC
length: 15; J: TRBJ2-2; size: .; D: .; V: TRBV25-1; CDR3: CASSERYTYTGELFF; DNA: TGTGCCAGCAGTGAACGTTACACCTACACCGGGGAGCTGTTTTTT
length: 14; J: TRBJ1-4; size: once; D: TRBD1; V: TRBV4-3; CDR3: CASSLGQSNEKLFF; DNA: TGCGCCAGCAGCCTGGGACAGAGTAATGAAAAACTGTTTTTT
length: 15; J: TRBJ2-7; size: .; D: TRBD1; V: TRBV6-1; CDR3: CASSFAGGSGNEQYF; DNA: TGTGCCAGCAGTTTTGCAGGGGGCTCGGGTAACGAGCAGTACTTC
length: 18; J: TRBJ2-3; size: .; D: TRBD1; V: TRBV10-3; CDR3: CAISEGTGGFPSTDTQYF; DNA: TGTGCCATCAGTGAGGGGACAGGGGGCTTTCCTAGTACAGATACGCAGTATTTT
length: 17; J: TRBJ2-2; size: few; D: TRBD2; V: TRBV7-9; CDR3: CASSTDRGTSGNGELFF; DNA: TGTGCCAGCAGCACAGACCGAGGGACTAGCGGCAACGGGGAGCTGTTTTTT
length: 16; J: TRBJ2-7; size: .; D: .; V: TRBV7-9; CDR3: CASSLASATNPYEQYF; DNA: TGTGCCAGCAGCTTGGCCTCAGCCACCAATCCCTACGAGCAGTACTTC
length: 13; J: TRBJ1-6; size: .; D: TRBD1; V: TRBV10-3; CDR3: CASRGQGWSPLHF; DNA: TGTGCCAGCAGGGGACAGGGGTGGTCACCCCTCCACTTT
length: 19; J: TRBJ2-3; size: .; D: TRBD1; V: TRBV27; CDR3: CASSLNRTGGASGTDTQYF; DNA: TGTGCCAGCAGTTTAAACAGGACAGGGGGCGCTTCCGGCACAGATACGCAGTATTTT
length: 12; J: TRBJ1-2; size: .; D: TRBD1; V: TRBV29-1; CDR3: CSVEGQGGGYTF; DNA: TGCAGCGTCGAGGGACAGGGGGGCGGCTACACCTTC
length: 14; J: TRBJ1-4; size: .; D: .; V: TRBV19; CDR3: CASSMLDTNEKLFF; DNA: TGTGCCAGTAGTATGCTGGACACCAATGAAAAACTGTTTTTT
length: 16; J: TRBJ2-3; size: .; D: .; V: TRBV9; CDR3: CASSVVGLASTDTQYF; DNA: TGTGCCAGCAGCGTAGTGGGGCTAGCGAGCACAGATACGCAGTATTTT
length: 13; J: TRBJ2-3; size: .; D: .; V: TRBV7-2; CDR3: CASSLRNTDTQYF; DNA: TGTGCCAGCAGCTTACGGAACACAGATACGCAGTATTTT
length: 17; J: TRBJ2-3; size: .; D: .; V: TRBV19; CDR3: CASSIHGTRGSTDTQYF; DNA: TGTGCCAGTAGTATCCACGGGACACGTGGAAGCACAGATACGCAGTATTTT
length: 16; J: TRBJ1-6; size: .; D: .; V: TRBV7-2; CDR3: CASSFSGISDNSPLHF; DNA: TGTGCCAGCAGCTTCTCCGGGATTTCGGATAATTCACCCCTCCACTTT
length: 14; J: TRBJ2-7; size: .; D: TRBD1; V: TRBV13; CDR3: CASSPGQGTYEQYF; DNA: TGTGCCAGCAGCCCGGGACAGGGGACCTACGAGCAGTACTTC
length: 15; J: TRBJ1-3; size: .; D: .; V: TRBV5-6; CDR3: CASSRGEASGNTIYF; DNA: TGTGCCAGCAGCCGGGGGGAGGCCTCTGGAAACACCATATATTTT
length: 16; J: TRBJ2-7; size: .; D: TRBD1; V: TRBV27; CDR3: CASSLFGTGGRLEQYF; DNA: TGTGCCAGCAGTTTATTCGGGACAGGGGGCAGACTGGAGCAGTACTTC
length: 18; J: TRBJ2-3; size: .; D: .; V: TRBV4-2; CDR3: CASSQESSDTQGTDTQYF; DNA: TGTGCCAGCAGCCAGGAGTCGTCGGACACCCAAGGCACAGATACGCAGTATTTT
length: 16; J: TRBJ2-3; size: few; D: .; V: TRBV5-1; CDR3: CASSLGQPLGTDTQYF; DNA: TGCGCCAGCAGCTTGGGGCAGCCACTAGGCACAGATACGCAGTATTTT